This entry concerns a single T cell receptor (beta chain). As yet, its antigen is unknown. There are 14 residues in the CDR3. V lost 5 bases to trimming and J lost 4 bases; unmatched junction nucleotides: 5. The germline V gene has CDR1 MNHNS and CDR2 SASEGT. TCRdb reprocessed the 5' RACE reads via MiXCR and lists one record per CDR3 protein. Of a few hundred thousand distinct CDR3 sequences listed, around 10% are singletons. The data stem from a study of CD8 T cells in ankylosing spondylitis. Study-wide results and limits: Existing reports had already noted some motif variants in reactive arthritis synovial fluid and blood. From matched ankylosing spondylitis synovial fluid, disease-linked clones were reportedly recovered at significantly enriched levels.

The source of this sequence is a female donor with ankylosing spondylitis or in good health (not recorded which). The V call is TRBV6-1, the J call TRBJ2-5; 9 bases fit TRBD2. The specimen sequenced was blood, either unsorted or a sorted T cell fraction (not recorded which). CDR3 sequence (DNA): TGTGCCAGCAGTACCTTTAGCGGGAGAGAGACCCAGTACTTC. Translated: CASSTFSGRETQYF.